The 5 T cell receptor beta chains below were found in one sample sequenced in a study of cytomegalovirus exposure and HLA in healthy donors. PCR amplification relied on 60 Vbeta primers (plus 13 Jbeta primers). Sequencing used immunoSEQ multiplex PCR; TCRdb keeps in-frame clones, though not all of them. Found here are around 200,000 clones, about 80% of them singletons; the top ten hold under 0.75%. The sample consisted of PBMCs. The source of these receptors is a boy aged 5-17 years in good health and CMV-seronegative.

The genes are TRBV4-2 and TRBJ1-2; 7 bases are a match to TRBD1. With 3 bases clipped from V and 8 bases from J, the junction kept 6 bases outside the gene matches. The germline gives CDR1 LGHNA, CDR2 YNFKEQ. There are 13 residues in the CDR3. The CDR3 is CASSQVDRDGYTF. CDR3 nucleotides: TGTGCCAGCAGCCAGGTTGACAGGGACGGCTACACCTTC.

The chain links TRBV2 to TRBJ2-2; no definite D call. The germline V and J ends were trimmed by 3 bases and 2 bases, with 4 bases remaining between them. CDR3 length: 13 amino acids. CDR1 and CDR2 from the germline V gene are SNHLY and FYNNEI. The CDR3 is CASSDKNTGELFF. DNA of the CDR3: TGTGCCAGCAGTGACAAAAACACCGGGGAGCTGTTTTTT.

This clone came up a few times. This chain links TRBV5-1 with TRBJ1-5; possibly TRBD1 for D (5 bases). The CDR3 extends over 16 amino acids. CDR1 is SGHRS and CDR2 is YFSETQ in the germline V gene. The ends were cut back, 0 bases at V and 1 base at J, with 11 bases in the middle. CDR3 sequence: CASSLAAGFSNQPQHF. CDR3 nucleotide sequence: TGCGCCAGCAGCTTGGCGGCAGGGTTCAGCAATCAGCCCCAGCATTTT.

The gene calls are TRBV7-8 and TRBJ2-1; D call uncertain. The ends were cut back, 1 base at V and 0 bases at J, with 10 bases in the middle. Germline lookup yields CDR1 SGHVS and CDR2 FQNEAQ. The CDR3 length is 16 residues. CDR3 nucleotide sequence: TGTGCCAGCAGCTTAGGATTAGATAGCTCCTACAATGAGCAGTTCTTC. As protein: CASSLGLDSSYNEQFF. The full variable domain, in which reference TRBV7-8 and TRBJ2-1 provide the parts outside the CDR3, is GAGVSQSPRYKVAKRGQDVALRCDPISGHVSLFWYQQALGQGPEFLTYFQNEAQLDKSGLPSDRFFAERPEGSVSTLKIQRTQQEDSAVYLCASSLGLDSSYNEQFFGPGTRLTVL.

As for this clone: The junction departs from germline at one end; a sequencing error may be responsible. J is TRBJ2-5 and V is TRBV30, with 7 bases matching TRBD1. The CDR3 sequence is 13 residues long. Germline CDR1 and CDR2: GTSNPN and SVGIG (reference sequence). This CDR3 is CAWGRDSQGTQYF. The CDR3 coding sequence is TGTGCCTGGGGACGGGACAGTCAAGGGACCCAGTACTTC.